This T cell receptor (beta chain) comes out of a study of PD-L1 blockade in urothelial cancer. For the study at large: Patients went on atezolizumab around 2014, receiving 1,200 mg intravenously every 3 weeks. Blood underwent analysis 3 weeks (second dose) and 6 weeks after treatment began. The study recovered a median of roughly 150,000 T cells per blood sample.

Sequenced by immunoSEQ multiplex PCR; TCRdb stores in-frame clones only, minus some. The sample has over 100,000 clones, around 90% seen once. Time point in this sample: peripheral blood 6 weeks after treatment start. Enrolled patients showed locally advanced or metastatic urothelial carcinoma. The V and J ends lost 1 base and 4 bases respectively, with 8 bases between them. The CDR3 sequence is 13 residues long. CDR1 SGHDT and CDR2 YYEEEE come from the germline V gene. This TCR came from a man aged 60-69 years with urothelial cancer. Sample: PBMCs, taken around atezolizumab (anti-PD-L1) treatment. This sequence joins TRBV5-6 and TRBJ1-2; D gene unclear. CDR3 nucleotide sequence: TGTGCCAGCAGCTTGCAACGGTCCTATGGCTACACCTTC. Amino acids: CASSLQRSYGYTF.